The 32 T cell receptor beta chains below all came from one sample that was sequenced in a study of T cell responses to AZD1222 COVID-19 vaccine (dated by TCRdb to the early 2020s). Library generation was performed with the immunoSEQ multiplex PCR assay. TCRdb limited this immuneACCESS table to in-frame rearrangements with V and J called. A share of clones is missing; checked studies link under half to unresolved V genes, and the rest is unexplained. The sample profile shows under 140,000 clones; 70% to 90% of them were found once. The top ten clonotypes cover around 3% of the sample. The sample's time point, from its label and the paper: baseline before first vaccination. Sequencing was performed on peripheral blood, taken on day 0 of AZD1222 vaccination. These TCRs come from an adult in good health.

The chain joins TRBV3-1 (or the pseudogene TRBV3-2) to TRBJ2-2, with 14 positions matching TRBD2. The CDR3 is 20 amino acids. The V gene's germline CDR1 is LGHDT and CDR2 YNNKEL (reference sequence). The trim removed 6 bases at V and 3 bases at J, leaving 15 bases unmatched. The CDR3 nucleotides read TGTGCCAGCAGTCGGTTAATTGCGACTAGCGGGAGGGACTACACCGGGGAGCTGTTTTTT. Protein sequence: CASSRLIATSGRDYTGELFF.

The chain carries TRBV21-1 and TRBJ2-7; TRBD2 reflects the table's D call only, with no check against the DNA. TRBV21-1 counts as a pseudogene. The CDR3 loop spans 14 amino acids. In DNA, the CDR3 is TGTGCCAGCAGCACCTTGGGAGACGACTACGAGCAGTACTTC. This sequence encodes CASSTLGDDYEQYF.

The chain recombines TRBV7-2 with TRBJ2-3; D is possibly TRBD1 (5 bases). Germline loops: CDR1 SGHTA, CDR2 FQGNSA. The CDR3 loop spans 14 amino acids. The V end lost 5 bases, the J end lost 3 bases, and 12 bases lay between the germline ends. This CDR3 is CASSQGLGTDTQYF. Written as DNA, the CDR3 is TGTGCCAGCAGCCAGGGATTAGGGACAGATACGCAGTATTTT.

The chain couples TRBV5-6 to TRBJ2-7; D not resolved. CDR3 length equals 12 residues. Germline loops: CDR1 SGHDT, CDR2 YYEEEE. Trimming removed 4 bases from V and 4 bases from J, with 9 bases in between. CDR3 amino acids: CASSMPTYEQYF. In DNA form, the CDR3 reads TGTGCCAGCAGCATGCCCACTTACGAGCAGTACTTC.

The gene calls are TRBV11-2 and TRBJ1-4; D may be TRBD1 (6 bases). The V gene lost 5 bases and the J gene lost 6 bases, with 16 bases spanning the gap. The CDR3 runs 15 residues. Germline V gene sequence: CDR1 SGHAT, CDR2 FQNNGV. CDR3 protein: CASSGSWGQDEKLFF. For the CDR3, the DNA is TGTGCCAGCAGCGGCTCGTGGGGGCAGGATGAAAAACTGTTTTTT.

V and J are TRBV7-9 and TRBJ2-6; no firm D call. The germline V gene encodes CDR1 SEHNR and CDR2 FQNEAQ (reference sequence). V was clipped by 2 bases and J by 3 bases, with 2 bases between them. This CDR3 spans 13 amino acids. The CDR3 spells CASSLHGANVLTF. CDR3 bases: TGTGCCAGCAGCTTACATGGGGCCAACGTCCTGACTTTC. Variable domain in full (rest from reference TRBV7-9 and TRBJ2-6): DTGVSQNPRHKITKRGQNVTFRCDPISEHNRLYWYRQTLGQGPEFLTYFQNEAQLEKSRLLSDRFSAERPKGSFSTLEIQRTEQGDSAMYLCASSLHGANVLTFGAGSRLTVL.

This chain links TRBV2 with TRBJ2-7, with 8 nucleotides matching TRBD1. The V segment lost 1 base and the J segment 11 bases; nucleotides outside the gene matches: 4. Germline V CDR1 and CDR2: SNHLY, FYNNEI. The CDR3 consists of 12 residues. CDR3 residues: CASSEGRGQEYF. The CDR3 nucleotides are TGTGCCAGCAGTGAAGGTCGGGGACAGGAGTACTTC.

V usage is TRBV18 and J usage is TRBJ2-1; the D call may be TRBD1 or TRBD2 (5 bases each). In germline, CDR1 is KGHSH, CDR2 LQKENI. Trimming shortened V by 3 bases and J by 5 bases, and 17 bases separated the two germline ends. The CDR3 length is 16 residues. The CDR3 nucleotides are TGTGCCAGCTCACCTCAGTACGAGGGGTTAAACAATGAGCAGTTCTTC. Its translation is CASSPQYEGLNNEQFF.

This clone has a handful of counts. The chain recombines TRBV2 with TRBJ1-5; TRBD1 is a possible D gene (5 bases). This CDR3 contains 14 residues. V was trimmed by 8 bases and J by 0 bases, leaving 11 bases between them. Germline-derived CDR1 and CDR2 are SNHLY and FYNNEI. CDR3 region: CASGEGDSNQPQHF. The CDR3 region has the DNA TGTGCCAGCGGGGAAGGGGATAGCAATCAGCCCCAGCATTTT.

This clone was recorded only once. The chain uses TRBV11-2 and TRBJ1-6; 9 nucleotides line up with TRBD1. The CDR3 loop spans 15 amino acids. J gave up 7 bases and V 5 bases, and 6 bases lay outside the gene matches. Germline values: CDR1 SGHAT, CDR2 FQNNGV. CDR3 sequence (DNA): TGTGCCAGCAGCCCTCGGACAGGGGAAAATTCACCCCTCCACTTT. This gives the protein CASSPRTGENSPLHF.

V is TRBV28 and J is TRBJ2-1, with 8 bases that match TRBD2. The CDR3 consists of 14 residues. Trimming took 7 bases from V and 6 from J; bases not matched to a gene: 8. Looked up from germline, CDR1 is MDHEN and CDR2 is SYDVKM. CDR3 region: CASTLAGDVNEQFF. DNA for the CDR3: TGTGCCAGCACCCTAGCGGGCGACGTCAATGAGCAGTTCTTC.

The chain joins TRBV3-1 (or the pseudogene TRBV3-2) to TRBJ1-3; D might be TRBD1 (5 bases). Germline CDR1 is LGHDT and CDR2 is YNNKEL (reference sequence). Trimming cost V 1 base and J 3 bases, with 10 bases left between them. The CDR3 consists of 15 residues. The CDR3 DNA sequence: TGTGCCAGCAGCCAAGGGGGCAGCTTTGGAAACACCATATATTTT. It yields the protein CASSQGGSFGNTIYF.

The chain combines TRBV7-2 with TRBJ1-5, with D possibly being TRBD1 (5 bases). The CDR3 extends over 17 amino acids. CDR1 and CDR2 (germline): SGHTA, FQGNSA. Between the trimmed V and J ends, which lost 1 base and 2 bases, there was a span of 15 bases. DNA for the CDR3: TGTGCCAGCAGCTTAGGGTCCGGCAGGGTTGGCAATCAGCCCCAGCATTTT. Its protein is CASSLGSGRVGNQPQHF. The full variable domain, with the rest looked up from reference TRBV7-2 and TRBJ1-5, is GAGVSQSPSNKVTEKGKDVELRCDPISGHTALYWYRQSLGQGLEFLIYFQGNSAPDKSGLPSDRFSAERTGGSVSTLTIQRTQQEDSAVYLCASSLGSGRVGNQPQHFGDGTRLSIL.

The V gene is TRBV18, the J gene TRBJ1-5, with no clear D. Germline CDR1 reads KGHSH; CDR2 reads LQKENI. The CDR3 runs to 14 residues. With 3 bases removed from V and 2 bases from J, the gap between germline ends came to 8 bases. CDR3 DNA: TGTGCCAGCTCACCGAGCCAGGGCAATCAGCCCCAGCATTTT. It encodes CASSPSQGNQPQHF.

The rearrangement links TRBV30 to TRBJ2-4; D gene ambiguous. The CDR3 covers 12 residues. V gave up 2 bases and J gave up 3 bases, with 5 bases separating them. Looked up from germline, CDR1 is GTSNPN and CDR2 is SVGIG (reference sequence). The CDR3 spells CAWSPSKNIQYF. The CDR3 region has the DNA TGTGCCTGGAGTCCCAGCAAAAACATTCAGTACTTC. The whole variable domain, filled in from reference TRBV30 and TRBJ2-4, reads SQTIHQWPATLVQPVGSPLSLECTVEGTSNPNLYWYRQAAGRGLQLLFYSVGIGQISSEVPQNLSASRPQDRQFILSSKKLLLSDSGFYLCAWSPSKNIQYFGAGTRLSVL.

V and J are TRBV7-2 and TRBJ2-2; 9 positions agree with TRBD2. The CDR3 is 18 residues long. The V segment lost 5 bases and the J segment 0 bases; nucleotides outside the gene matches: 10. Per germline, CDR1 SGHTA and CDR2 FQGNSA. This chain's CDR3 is CASSPRASGISNTGELFF. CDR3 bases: TGTGCCAGCAGCCCACGGGCTAGCGGGATCTCGAACACCGGGGAGCTGTTTTTT.

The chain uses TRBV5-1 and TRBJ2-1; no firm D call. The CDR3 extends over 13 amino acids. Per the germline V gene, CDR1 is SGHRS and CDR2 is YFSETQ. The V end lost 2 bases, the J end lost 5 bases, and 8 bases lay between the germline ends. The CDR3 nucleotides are TGCGCCAGCAGCTTCAGTCTCGACAATGAGCAGTTCTTC. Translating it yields CASSFSLDNEQFF. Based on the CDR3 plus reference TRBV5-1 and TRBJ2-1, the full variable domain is KAGVTQTPRYLIKTRGQQVTLSCSPISGHRSVSWYQQTPGQGLQFLFEYFSETQRNKGNFPGRFSGRQFSNSRSEMNVSTLELGDSALYLCASSFSLDNEQFFGPGTRLTVL.

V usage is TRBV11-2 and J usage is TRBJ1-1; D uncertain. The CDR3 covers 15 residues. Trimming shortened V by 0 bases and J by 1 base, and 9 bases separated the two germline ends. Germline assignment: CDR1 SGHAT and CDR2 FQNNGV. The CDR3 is CASSLDRTANTEAFF. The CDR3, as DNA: TGTGCCAGCAGCTTAGACCGGACGGCGAACACTGAAGCTTTCTTT.

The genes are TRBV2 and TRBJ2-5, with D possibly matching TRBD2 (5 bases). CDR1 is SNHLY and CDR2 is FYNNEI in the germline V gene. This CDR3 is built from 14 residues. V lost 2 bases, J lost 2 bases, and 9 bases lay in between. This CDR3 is CASSETRQQETQYF. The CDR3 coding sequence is TGTGCCAGCAGTGAAACTAGGCAGCAAGAGACCCAGTACTTC.

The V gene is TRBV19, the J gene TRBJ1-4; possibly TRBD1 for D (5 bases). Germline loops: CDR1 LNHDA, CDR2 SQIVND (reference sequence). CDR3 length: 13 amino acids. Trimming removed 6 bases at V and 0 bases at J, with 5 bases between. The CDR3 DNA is TGTGCCAGTAGGGGGGCAACTAATGAAAAACTGTTTTTT. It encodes CASRGATNEKLFF.

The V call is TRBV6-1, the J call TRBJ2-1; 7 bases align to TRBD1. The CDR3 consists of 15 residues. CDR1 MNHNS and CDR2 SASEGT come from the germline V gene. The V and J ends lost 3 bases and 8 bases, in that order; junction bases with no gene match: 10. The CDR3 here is CASSDDGTAGYEQFF. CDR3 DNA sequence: TGTGCCAGCAGTGACGACGGGACAGCCGGCTATGAGCAGTTCTTC.

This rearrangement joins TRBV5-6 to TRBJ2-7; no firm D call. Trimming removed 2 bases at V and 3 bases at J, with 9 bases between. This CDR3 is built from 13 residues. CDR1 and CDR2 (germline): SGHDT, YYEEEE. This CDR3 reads CASSFPGSYEQYF. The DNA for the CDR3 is TGTGCCAGCAGCTTCCCAGGAAGCTACGAGCAGTACTTC.

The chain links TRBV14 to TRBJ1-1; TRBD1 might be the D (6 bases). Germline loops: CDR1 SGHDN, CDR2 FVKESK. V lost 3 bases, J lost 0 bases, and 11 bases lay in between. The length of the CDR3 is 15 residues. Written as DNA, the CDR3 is TGTGCCAGCAGCCAGCACAGGGCGGTGAACACTGAAGCTTTCTTT. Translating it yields CASSQHRAVNTEAFF.

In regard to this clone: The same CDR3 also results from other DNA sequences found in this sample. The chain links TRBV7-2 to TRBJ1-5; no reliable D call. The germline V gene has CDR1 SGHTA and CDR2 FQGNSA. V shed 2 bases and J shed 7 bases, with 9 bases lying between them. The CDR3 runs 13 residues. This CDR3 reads CASSLSRNQPQHF. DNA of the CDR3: TGTGCCAGCAGCTTAAGCAGGAACCAGCCCCAGCATTTT.

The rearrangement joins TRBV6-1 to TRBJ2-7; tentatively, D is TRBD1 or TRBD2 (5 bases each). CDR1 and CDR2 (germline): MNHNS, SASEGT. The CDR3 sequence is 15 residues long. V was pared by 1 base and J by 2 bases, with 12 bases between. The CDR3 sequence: CASSEEGPGAYEQYF. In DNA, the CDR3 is TGTGCCAGCAGTGAAGAGGGACCCGGGGCCTACGAGCAGTACTTC.

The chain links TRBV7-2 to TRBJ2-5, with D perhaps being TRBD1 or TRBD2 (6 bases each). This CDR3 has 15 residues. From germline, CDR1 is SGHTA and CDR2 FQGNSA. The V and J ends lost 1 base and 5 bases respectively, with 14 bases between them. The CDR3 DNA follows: TGTGCCAGCAGCTTAGTTGGGGGGCAGATGGAGACCCAGTACTTC. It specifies CASSLVGGQMETQYF. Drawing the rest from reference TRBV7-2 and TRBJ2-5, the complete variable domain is GAGVSQSPSNKVTEKGKDVELRCDPISGHTALYWYRQSLGQGLEFLIYFQGNSAPDKSGLPSDRFSAERTGGSVSTLTIQRTQQEDSAVYLCASSLVGGQMETQYFGPGTRLLVL.

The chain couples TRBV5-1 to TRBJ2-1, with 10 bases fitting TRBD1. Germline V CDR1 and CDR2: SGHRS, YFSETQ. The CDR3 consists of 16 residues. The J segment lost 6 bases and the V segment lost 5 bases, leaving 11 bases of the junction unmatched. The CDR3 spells CASRVRDRGFGNEQFF. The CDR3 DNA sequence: TGCGCCAGCAGAGTCCGGGACAGGGGTTTTGGCAATGAGCAGTTCTTC.

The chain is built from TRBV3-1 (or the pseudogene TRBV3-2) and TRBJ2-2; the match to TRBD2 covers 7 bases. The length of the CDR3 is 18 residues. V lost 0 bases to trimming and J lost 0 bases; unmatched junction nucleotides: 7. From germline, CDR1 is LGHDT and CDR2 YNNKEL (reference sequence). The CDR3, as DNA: TGTGCCAGCAGCCAAGATTCAGTACTAGCGTCGAACACCGGGGAGCTGTTTTTT. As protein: CASSQDSVLASNTGELFF.

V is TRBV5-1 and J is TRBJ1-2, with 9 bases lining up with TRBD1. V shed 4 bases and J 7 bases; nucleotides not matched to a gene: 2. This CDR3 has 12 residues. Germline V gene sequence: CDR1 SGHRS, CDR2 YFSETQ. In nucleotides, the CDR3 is TGCGCCAGCAGCCCGACAGGGGGTGGCTACACCTTC. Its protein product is CASSPTGGGYTF.

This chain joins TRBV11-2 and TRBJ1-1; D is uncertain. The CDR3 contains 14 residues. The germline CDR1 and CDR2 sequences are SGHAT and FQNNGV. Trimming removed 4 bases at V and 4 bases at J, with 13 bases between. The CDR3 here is CASSSSMGSTEAFF. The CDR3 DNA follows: TGTGCCAGCAGCTCCAGTATGGGAAGCACTGAAGCTTTCTTT.

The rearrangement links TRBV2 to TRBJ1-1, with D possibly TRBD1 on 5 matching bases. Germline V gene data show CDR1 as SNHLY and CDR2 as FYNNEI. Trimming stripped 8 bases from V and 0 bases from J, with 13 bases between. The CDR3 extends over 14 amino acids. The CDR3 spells CASYVDTLNTEAFF. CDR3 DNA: TGTGCCAGCTACGTGGACACTTTGAACACTGAAGCTTTCTTT.

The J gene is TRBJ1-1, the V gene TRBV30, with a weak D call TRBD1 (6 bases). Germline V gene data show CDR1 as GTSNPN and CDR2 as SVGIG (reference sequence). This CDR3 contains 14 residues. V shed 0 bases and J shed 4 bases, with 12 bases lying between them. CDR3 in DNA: TGTGCCTGGAGTGTAAGGGGGGATCGCACTGAAGCTTTCTTT. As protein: CAWSVRGDRTEAFF. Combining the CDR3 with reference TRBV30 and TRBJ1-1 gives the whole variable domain SQTIHQWPATLVQPVGSPLSLECTVEGTSNPNLYWYRQAAGRGLQLLFYSVGIGQISSEVPQNLSASRPQDRQFILSSKKLLLSDSGFYLCAWSVRGDRTEAFFGQGTRLTVV.